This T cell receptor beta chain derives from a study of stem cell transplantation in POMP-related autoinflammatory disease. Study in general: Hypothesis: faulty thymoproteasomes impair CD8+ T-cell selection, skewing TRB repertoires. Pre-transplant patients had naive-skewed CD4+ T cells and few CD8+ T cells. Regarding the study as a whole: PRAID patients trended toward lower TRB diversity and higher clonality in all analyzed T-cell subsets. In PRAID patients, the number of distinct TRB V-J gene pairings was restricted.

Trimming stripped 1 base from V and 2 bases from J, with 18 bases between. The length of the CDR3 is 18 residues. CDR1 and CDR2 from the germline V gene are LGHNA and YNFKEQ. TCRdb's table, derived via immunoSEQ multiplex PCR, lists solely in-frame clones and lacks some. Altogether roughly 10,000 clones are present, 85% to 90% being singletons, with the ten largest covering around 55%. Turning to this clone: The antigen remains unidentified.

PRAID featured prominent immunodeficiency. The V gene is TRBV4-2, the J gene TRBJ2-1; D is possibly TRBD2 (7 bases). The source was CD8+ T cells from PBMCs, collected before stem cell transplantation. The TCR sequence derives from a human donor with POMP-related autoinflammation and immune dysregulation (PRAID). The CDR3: CASSQGLGGAGPYNEQFF. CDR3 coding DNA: TGTGCCAGCAGCCAAGGTCTTGGGGGGGCCGGCCCCTACAATGAGCAGTTCTTC.